This T cell receptor (beta chain) was documented in a study of T-cell memory formation after mild COVID-19. There are many counts of this clonotype. Its antigen is undetermined. The junction does not match germline at one end; this may be a read error. Overall study results and limits: Day 15 to 85 contracting clones showed balanced CD4/CD8; day 15 to 37 expanders favored CD4+. What remained unconfirmed was the SARS-CoV-2 specificity of second-wave clones peaking on day 37. Among contracting clones, CD4+ were mainly CM/EM and CD8+ enriched in EMRA. Memory from before infection featured some responding clones, which suggests cross-reactive memory joined.

The CDR3 runs to 13 residues. CDR1 and CDR2 (germline): SGHRS, YFSETQ. TCRdb processed the 5' RACE reads anew with MiXCR; each CDR3 protein has one entry. The sample has approximately 400,000 distinct CDR3 sequences, 24% seen once. The chain recombines TRBV5-1 with TRBJ1-1, with D perhaps TRBD1 (6 bases). The source of this sequence is an adult woman who had mild COVID-19 (a few samples of this study predate the infection). Cell type and time point are not known. Sequencing was carried out using PBMCs or a T cell subset sorted from them (not recorded which). The CDR3 here is CASSRGRDTEAFF. The CDR3 region has the DNA TGCGCCAGCAGCCGGGGCCGGGACACCGAAGCTTTCTTT.